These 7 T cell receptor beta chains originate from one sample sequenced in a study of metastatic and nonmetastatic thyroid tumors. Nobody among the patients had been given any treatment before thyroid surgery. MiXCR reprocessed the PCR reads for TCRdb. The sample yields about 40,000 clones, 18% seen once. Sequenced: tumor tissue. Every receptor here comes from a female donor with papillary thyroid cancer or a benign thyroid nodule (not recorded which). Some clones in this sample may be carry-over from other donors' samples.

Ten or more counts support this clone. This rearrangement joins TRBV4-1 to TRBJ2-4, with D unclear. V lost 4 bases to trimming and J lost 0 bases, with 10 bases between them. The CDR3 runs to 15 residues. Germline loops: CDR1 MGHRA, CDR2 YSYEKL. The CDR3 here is CASSLSSLAKNIQYF. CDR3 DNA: TGCGCCAGCAGCCTAAGTAGCCTAGCCAAAAACATTCAGTACTTC.

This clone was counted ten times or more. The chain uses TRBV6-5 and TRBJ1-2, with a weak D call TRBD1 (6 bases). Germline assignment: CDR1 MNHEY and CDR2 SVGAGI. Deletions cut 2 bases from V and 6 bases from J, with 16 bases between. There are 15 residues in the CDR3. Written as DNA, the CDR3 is TGTGCCAGCAGTTACAATGTTCTGGGGGCGGATGGCTACACCTTC. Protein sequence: CASSYNVLGADGYTF.

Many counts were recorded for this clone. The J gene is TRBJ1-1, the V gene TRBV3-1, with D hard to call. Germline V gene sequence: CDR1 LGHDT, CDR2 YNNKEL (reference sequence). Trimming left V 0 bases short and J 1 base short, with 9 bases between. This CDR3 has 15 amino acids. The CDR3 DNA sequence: TGTGCCAGCAGCCAAGATACTAGGAGGAACACTGAAGCTTTCTTT. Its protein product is CASSQDTRRNTEAFF.

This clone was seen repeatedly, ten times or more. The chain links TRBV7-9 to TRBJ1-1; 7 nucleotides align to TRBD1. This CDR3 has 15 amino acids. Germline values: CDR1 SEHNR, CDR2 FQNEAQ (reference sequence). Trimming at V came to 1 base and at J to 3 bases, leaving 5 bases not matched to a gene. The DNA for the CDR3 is TGTGCCAGCAGCTTAGAGGCAGGGGGGTACACTGAAGCTTTCTTT. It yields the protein CASSLEAGGYTEAFF.

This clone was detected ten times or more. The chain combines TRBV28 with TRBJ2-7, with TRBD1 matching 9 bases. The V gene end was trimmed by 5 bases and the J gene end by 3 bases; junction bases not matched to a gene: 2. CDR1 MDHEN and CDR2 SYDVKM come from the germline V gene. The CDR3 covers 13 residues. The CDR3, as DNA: TGTGCCAGCAGTCCGGGACAGGGCTACGAGCAGTACTTC. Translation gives CASSPGQGYEQYF.

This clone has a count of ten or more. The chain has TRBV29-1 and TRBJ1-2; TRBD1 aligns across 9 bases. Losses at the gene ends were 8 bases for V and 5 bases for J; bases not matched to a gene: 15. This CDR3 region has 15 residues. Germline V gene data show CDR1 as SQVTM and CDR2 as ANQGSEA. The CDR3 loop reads CSIQTGGAFGYGYTF. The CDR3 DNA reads TGCAGCATTCAAACAGGGGGCGCTTTTGGATATGGCTACACCTTC.

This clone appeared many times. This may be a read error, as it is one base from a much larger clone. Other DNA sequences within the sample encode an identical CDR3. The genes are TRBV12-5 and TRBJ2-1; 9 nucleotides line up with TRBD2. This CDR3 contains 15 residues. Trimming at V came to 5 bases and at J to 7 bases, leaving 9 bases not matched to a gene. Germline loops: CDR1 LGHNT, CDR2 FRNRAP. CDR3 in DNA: TGTGCTAGTGGTCAGGGAACTAGCGGGTCGAATGAGCAGTTCTTC. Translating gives CASGQGTSGSNEQFF.